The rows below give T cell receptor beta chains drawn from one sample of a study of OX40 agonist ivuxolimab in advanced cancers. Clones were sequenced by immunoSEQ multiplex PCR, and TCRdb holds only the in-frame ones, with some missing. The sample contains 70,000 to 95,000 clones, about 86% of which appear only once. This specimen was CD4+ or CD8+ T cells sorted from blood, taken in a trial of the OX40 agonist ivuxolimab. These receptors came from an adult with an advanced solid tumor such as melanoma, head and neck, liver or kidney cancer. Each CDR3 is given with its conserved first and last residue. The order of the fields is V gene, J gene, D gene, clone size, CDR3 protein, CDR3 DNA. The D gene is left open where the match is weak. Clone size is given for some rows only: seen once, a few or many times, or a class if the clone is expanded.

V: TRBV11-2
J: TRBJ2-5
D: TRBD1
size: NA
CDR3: CASSQGGQGPQETQYF
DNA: TGTGCCAGCAGCCAAGGTGGACAGGGACCCCAAGAGACCCAGTACTTC

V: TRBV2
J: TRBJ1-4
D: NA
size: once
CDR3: CASSVPNEKLFF
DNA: TGTGCCAGCAGCGTACCCAATGAAAAACTGTTTTTT

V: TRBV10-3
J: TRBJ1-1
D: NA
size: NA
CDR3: CAISDGGGTEAFF
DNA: TGTGCCATCAGTGATGGTGGAGGCACTGAAGCTTTCTTT

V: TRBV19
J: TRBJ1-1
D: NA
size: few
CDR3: CASSLDRAQAFF
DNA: TGTGCCAGTAGTCTCGACAGAGCACAAGCTTTCTTT

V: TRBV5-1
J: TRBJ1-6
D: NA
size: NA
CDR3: CASSTLSSYNSPLHF
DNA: TGCGCCAGCTCGACTCTGAGCTCCTATAATTCACCCCTCCACTTT

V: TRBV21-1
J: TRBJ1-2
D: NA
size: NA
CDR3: CASSGDGYTF
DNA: TGTGCCAGCAGCGGGGATGGCTACACCTTC

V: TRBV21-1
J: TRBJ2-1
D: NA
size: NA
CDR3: CASSKRRWQGYSEQFF
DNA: TGTGCCAGCAGCAAAAGGCGGTGGCAGGGGTACAGTGAGCAGTTCTTC

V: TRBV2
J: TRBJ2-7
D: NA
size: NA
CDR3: CASSERRVGTYEQYF
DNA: TGTGCCAGCAGTGAAAGGCGGGTCGGCACCTACGAGCAGTACTTC

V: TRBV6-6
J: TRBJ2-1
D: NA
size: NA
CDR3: CASRLEGGGEQFF
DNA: TGTGCCAGCAGACTAGAAGGGGGTGGTGAGCAGTTCTTC

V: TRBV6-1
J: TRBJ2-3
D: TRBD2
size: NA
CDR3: CASSEARGSTDTQYF
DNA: TGTGCCAGCAGTGAAGCGCGGGGGAGCACAGATACGCAGTATTTT

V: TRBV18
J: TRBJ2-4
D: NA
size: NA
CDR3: CASSPSQALAKNIQYF
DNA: TGTGCCAGCTCACCCTCTCAAGCGCTAGCCAAAAACATTCAGTACTTC

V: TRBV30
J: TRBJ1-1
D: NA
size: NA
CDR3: CAWSGGANTEAFF
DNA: TGTGCCTGGAGTGGAGGGGCGAACACTGAAGCTTTCTTT

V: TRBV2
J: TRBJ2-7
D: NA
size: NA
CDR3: CASSGPFSYEQYF
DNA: TGTGCCAGCAGTGGACCATTCTCCTACGAGCAGTACTTC

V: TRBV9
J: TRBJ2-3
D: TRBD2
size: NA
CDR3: CASSTGLAVTDTQYF
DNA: TGTGCCAGCAGCACGGGACTAGCGGTCACAGATACGCAGTATTTT

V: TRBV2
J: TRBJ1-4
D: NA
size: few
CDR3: CASSEIEKLFF
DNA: TGTGCCAGCAGCGAAATTGAAAAACTGTTTTTT

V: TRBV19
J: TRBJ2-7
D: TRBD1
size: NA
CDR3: CATGDSHREQYF
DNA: TGTGCCACCGGGGACAGCCACAGGGAGCAGTACTTT

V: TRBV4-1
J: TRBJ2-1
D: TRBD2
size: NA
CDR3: CASSQDGGTSGFNNEQFF
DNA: TGCGCCAGCAGCCAAGATGGAGGGACTAGCGGTTTTAACAATGAGCAGTTCTTC

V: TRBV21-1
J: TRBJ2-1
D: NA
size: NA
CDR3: CASSKGGSGSSRFF
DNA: TGTGCCAGCAGCAAAGGGGGTAGCGGGAGTTCTCGGTTCTTC

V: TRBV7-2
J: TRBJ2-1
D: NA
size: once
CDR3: CASSRGPPSSYNEQFF
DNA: TGTGCCAGCAGCCGCGGGCCTCCAAGCTCCTACAATGAGCAGTTCTTC

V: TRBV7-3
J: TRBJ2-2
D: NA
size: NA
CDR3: CASSLRGNTGELFF
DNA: TGTGCCAGCAGCCTCAGGGGGAACACCGGGGAGCTGTTTTTT

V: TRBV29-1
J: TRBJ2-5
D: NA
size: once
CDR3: CSVGDGGRLGRETQYF
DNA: TGCAGCGTTGGGGATGGGGGGAGATTGGGCCGAGAGACCCAGTACTTC

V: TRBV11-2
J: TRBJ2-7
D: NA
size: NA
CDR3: CASRKDEEEGF
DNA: TGTGCCAGCAGAAAAGACGAGGAGGAGGGATTC

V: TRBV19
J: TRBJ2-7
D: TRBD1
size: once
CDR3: CASTSGTGGSYEQYF
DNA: TGTGCCAGTACCTCCGGGACAGGGGGTTCCTACGAGCAGTACTTC

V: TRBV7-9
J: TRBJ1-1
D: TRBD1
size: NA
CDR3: CASSQPGGGGGAFF
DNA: TGTGCCAGCAGCCAACCAGGGGGAGGTGGTGGGGCTTTCTTT

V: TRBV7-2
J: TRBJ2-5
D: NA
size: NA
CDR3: CASSFFRQETQYF
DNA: TGTGCCAGCAGCTTTTTCAGGCAAGAGACCCAGTACTTC

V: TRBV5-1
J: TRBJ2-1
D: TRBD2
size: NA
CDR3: CASSLDGLTSGGAGEQFF
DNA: TGCGCCAGCAGCTTGGACGGTTTGACTAGCGGGGGGGCCGGTGAGCAGTTCTTC

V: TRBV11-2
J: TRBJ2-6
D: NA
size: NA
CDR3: CASSLGQGFGANVLTF
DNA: TGTGCCAGCAGCCTGGGGCAGGGGTTTGGGGCCAACGTCCTGACTTTC

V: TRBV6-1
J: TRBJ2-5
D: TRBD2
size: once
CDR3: CASSETSGREGTQYF
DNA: TGTGCCAGCAGTGAAACTAGCGGCCGAGAAGGGACCCAGTACTTC

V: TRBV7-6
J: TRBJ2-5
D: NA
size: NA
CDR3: CASSKPWETQYF
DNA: TGTGCCAGCAGCAAACCATGGGAGACCCAGTACTTC

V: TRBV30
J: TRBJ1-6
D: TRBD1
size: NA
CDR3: CAWSVRGDSPLHF
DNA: TGTGCCTGGAGTGTCAGGGGGGATTCACCCCTCCACTTT

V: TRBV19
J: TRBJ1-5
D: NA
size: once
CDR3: CASSPVLGPYSNQPQHF
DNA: TGTGCCAGTAGTCCTGTTCTTGGACCCTATAGCAATCAGCCCCAGCATTTT

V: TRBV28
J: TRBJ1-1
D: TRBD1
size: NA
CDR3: CASSSGQGDTEAFF
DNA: TGTGCCAGCAGTTCTGGACAGGGGGACACTGAAGCTTTCTTT

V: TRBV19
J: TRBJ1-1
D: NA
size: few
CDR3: CASSIVLGEAFF
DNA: TGTGCCAGTAGTATAGTACTAGGGGAAGCTTTCTTT

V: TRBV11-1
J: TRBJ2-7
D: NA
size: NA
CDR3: CASSPRSYEQYF
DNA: TGTGCCAGCAGTCCCCGGAGCTACGAGCAGTACTTC

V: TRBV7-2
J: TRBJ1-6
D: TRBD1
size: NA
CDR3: CASSEGQSNSPLHF
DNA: TGTGCCAGCAGCGAGGGACAGAGTAATTCACCCCTCCACTTT

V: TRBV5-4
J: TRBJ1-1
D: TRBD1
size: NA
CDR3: CASSWGTGAGAEAFF
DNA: TGTGCCAGCAGCTGGGGGACAGGGGCGGGGGCTGAAGCTTTCTTT

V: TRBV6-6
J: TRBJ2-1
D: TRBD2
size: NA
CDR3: CASAAGLAGYNEQFF
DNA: TGTGCCAGCGCCGCGGGACTAGCGGGGTACAATGAGCAGTTCTTC